A single T cell receptor beta chain is shown here with its context. These data originate in a study of T cell changes during pregnancy in multiple sclerosis. The assay was immunoSEQ multiplex PCR, and TCRdb's table has in-frame clones only and misses some. The data contain some 17,000 clones, roughly 90% of them singletons. Germline CDR1 reads MNHEY; CDR2 reads SMNVEV (reference sequence). CDR3 size: 15 residues. Deletions cut 6 bases from V and 0 bases from J, with 14 bases between. The rearrangement uses TRBV27 and TRBJ1-1; D remains unclear. This sequence originates from a female donor in good health, enrolled as a control in a pregnancy study. The sequences come from CD8+ T cells from peripheral blood mononuclear cells, collected after pregnancy. The CDR3 loop reads CASRWAEHMNTEAFF. For the CDR3, the DNA is TGTGCCAGCAGATGGGCAGAGCACATGAACACTGAAGCTTTCTTT.